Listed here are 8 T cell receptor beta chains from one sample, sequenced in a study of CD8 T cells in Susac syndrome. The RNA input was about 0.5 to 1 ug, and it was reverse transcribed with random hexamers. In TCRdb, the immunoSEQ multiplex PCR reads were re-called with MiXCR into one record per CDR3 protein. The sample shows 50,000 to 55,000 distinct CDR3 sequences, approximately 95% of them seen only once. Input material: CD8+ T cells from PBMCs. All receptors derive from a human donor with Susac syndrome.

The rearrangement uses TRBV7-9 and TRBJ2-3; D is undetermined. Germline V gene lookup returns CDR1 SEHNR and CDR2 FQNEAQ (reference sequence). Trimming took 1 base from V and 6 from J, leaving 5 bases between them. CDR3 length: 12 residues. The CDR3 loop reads CASSLVSDTQYF. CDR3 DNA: TGTGCCAGCAGCTTAGTTTCGGATACGCAGTATTTT.

CDR3 sequence: CASSFHRDSSSSYNEQFF. CDR3 in DNA: TGTGCCAGCAGCTTCCACCGGGACAGCAGTAGCTCCTACAATGAGCAGTTCTTC. V is TRBV11-2 and J is TRBJ2-1; TRBD1 agrees at 7 bases. With V trimmed by 3 bases and J by 0 bases, 11 bases remained unmatched. The CDR3 spans 18 residues. Germline CDR1 is SGHAT and CDR2 is FQNNGV. Using reference TRBV11-2 and TRBJ2-1 for the parts outside the CDR3, the full variable domain is EAGVAQSPRYKIIEKRQSVAFWCNPISGHATLYWYQQILGQGPKLLIQFQNNGVVDDSQLPKDRFSAERLKGVDSTLKIQPAKLEDSAVYLCASSFHRDSSSSYNEQFFGPGTRLTVL.

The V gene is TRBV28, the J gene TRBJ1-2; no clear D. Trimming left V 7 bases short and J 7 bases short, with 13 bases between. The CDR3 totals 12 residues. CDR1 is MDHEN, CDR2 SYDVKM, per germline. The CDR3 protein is CASTIRTAGYTF. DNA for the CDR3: TGTGCCAGCACCATAAGAACAGCTGGCTACACCTTC.

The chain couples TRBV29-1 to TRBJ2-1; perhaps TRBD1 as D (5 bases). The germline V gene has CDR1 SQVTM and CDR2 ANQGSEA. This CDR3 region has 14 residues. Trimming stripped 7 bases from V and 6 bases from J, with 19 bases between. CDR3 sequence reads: CSAGRQGLGNEQFF. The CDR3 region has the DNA TGCAGCGCCGGGCGGCAGGGTTTGGGCAATGAGCAGTTCTTC.

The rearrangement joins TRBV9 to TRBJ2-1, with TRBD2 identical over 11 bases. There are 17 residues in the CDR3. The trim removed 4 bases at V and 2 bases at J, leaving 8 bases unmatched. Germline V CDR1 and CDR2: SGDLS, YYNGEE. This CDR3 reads CASSPGLAVATYNEQFF. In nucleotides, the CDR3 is TGTGCCAGCAGCCCGGGACTAGCGGTCGCCACCTACAATGAGCAGTTCTTC.

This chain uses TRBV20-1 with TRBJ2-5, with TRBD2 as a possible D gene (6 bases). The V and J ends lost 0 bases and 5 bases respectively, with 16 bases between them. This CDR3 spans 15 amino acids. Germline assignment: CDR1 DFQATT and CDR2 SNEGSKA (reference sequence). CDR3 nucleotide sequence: TGCAGTGCTAGAGATCAGGAGGGAGTTTCCGAGACCCAGTACTTC. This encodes CSARDQEGVSETQYF.

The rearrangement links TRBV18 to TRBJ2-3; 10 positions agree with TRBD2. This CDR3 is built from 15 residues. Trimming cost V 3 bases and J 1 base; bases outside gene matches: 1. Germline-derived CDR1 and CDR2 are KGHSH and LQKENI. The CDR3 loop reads CASSPSGGGTDTQYF. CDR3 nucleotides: TGTGCCAGCTCACCGAGCGGGGGGGGCACAGATACGCAGTATTTT.

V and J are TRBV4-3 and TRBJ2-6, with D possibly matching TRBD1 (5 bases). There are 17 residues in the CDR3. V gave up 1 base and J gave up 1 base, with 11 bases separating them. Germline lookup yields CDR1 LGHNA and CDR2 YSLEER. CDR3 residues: CASSQGAQGSGANVLTF. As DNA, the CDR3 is TGCGCCAGCAGCCAAGGGGCGCAGGGTTCTGGGGCCAACGTCCTGACTTTC.